These 13 T cell receptor beta chains share one sample of origin, sequenced in a study of shared clonotypes between healthy human individuals. Generated by immunoSEQ multiplex PCR, the TCRdb table keeps only in-frame clones and is missing some. Altogether more than 2,000,000 clones are present, approximately 93% being singletons, with the ten largest covering around 0.4%. Sequencing was carried out using naive CD4+ T cells from PBMCs. Subset denoted: CD45RA+ positively selected. Receptors were obtained from a man aged 18 to 35 in good health. Some clones in this sample may be carry-over from other donors' samples.

This sequence joins TRBV5-1 and TRBJ2-1; D assignment may be TRBD1 or TRBD2 (6 bases each). The V end was cut by 0 bases, the J end by 3 bases, with 16 bases between. The CDR3 sequence is 17 residues long. CDR1 SGHRS and CDR2 YFSETQ come from the germline V gene. The CDR3 loop reads CASSLALTGAHYNEQFF. The CDR3 bases are TGCGCCAGCAGCTTGGCCTTGACGGGGGCACACTACAATGAGCAGTTCTTC.

CDR3: CASSVLAGTDTQYF. The CDR3 region has the DNA TGCGCCAGCTCCGTCCTGGCGGGCACAGATACGCAGTATTTT. The rearrangement joins TRBV5-1 to TRBJ2-3; no reliable D call. V dropped 7 bases and J dropped 1 base, with 13 bases sitting between them. CDR1 and CDR2 (germline): SGHRS, YFSETQ. The CDR3 spans 14 residues.

V is TRBV10-3 and J is TRBJ1-5; D gene ambiguous. Deletions cut 8 bases from V and 3 bases from J, with 11 bases between. This CDR3 has 13 residues. Germline loops: CDR1 ENHRY, CDR2 SYGVKD. DNA for the CDR3: TGTGCCATCGGGATTTCAGACAATCAGCCCCAGCATTTT. This encodes CAIGISDNQPQHF.

V gene TRBV30 combines with J gene TRBJ2-7, with D possibly matching TRBD2 (6 bases). The V gene's germline CDR1 is GTSNPN and CDR2 SVGIG (reference sequence). Deletions cut 4 bases from V and 3 bases from J, with 13 bases between. The CDR3 is made up of 13 amino acids. The CDR3 loop is CAWMFSGSYEQYF. The DNA for the CDR3 is TGTGCCTGGATGTTTTCCGGGAGCTACGAGCAGTACTTC.

A single count supports this clone. The chain uses TRBV30 and TRBJ1-5, with D unclear. Germline V gene lookup returns CDR1 GTSNPN and CDR2 SVGIG (reference sequence). V lost 2 bases to trimming and J lost 8 bases, with 13 bases between them. This CDR3 spans 13 amino acids. The CDR3 is CAWSLYRGKPQHF. Written as DNA, the CDR3 is TGTGCCTGGAGTCTCTATCGAGGGAAGCCCCAGCATTTT.

The chain couples TRBV5-1 to TRBJ2-3; tentative D call: TRBD1 (7 bases). Per germline, CDR1 SGHRS and CDR2 YFSETQ. The CDR3 is 16 amino acids. V lost 2 bases, J lost 2 bases, and 15 bases lay in between. CDR3 in DNA: TGCGCCAGCAGCTTCGGCAGGGGGAGGTCCACAGATACGCAGTATTTT. Encoded protein: CASSFGRGRSTDTQYF.

The CDR3, as DNA: TGTGCCAGCAGTTTATGGGCCGGGCAGTTCTTC. Translating it yields CASSLWAGQFF. The V gene is TRBV27, the J gene TRBJ2-1; D gene ambiguous. V was clipped by 1 base and J by 12 bases, with 7 bases between them. The CDR3 has 11 residues. From germline, CDR1 is MNHEY and CDR2 SMNVEV (reference sequence).

The chain is built from TRBV6-5 and TRBJ2-7, with TRBD1 as a possible D gene (6 bases). The length of the CDR3 is 14 residues. In germline, CDR1 is MNHEY, CDR2 SVGAGI. V lost 7 bases and J lost 3, with 16 bases in between. CDR3 region: CASKKRTVDYEQYF. In nucleotides, the CDR3 is TGTGCCAGCAAGAAAAGGACAGTTGACTACGAGCAGTACTTC.

This clone was observed a single time. This chain connects TRBV11-2 to TRBJ2-2, with 9 bases aligning to TRBD2. The CDR3 extends over 16 amino acids. Germline V gene lookup returns CDR1 SGHAT and CDR2 FQNNGV. Trimming took 1 base from V and 5 from J; bases not matched to a gene: 5. In DNA form, the CDR3 reads TGTGCCAGCAGCTTAGTCTGGCGGGAGGGTACCGGGGAGCTGTTTTTT. It specifies CASSLVWREGTGELFF.

The V call is TRBV6-5, the J call TRBJ2-5, with unresolved D. Germline CDR1 MNHEY, CDR2 SVGAGI. This CDR3 is built from 15 residues. The V and J ends lost 6 bases and 5 bases respectively, with 19 bases between them. The CDR3 loop reads CASSDTNWAGETQYF. The CDR3 region has the DNA TGTGCCAGCAGCGACACAAATTGGGCCGGGGAGACCCAGTACTTC.

The V call is TRBV5-1, the J call TRBJ2-1; 9 bases map to TRBD2. V dropped 0 bases and J dropped 5; count of bases not matched to a gene: 6. CDR3 length: 16 amino acids. In germline, CDR1 is SGHRS, CDR2 YFSETQ. The CDR3 coding sequence is TGCGCCAGCAGCTTGGGCCTAGCGGGATTTAACAATGAGCAGTTCTTC. This translates into CASSLGLAGFNNEQFF.

As concerns this clone: Different DNA sequences within this sample yield the same CDR3. V is TRBV28 and J is TRBJ1-3; D gene ambiguous. The CDR3 contains 13 residues. Per the germline V gene, CDR1 is MDHEN and CDR2 is SYDVKM. V shed 2 bases and J shed 4 bases, with 6 bases lying between them. The CDR3 loop reads CASSLRLGNTIYF. The CDR3 DNA follows: TGTGCCAGCAGTTTAAGGCTAGGAAACACCATATATTTT.

The chain joins TRBV7-2 to TRBJ1-1; maybe TRBD1 (5 bases). CDR3 length equals 15 residues. V lost 4 bases, J lost 5 bases, and 17 bases lay in between. CDR1 SGHTA and CDR2 FQGNSA come from the germline V gene. CDR3: CASSSQIGAWTEAFF. Written as DNA, the CDR3 is TGTGCCAGCAGCTCGCAGATCGGGGCTTGGACTGAAGCTTTCTTT.